The source of this TCR beta chain is a study of liver allograft versus peripheral blood T cells. Study-wide background: In transplanted livers, T cell receptor repertoires were compared with those found in the recipients' peripheral blood. Whole-study findings and limits: It was reported that the T cell receptor repertoires found inside liver allografts differed from those that were detected in peripheral blood.

The V end lost 3 bases, the J end lost 0 bases, and 6 bases lay between the germline ends. Germline loops: CDR1 KGHSH, CDR2 LQKENI. The CDR3 runs 14 residues. TCRdb called the reads again in MiXCR, with one record for every CDR3 protein. The table lists hundreds of distinct CDR3 sequences, around a sixth of them singletons. Relative to its sample, this clonotype is hyperexpanded (1% or more). Its antigen is as yet unknown. The receptor was derived from a human patient who had a liver transplant. The T cells may come from the graft donor. V and J are TRBV18 and TRBJ1-3; weak D call: TRBD1 (5 bases). The DNA for the CDR3 is TGTGCCAGCTCACCGACAGACTCTGGAAACACCATATATTTT. Its protein is CASSPTDSGNTIYF.